Below, 21 T cell receptor beta chains from the same sample are listed, as sequenced in a study of blood T cells in healthy people across ages. A second PCR of 7 to 11 cycles used a sample-barcoded 5' primer and a J-beta primer mix. MiXCR, applied by TCRdb to the 5' RACE reads, yields one record per CDR3 protein. The sample has 1.5 million to 2 million distinct CDR3 sequences; roughly 49% are singletons. Sequencing input: blood. The receptors stem from a woman in her thirties or forties in good health.

This clonotype was seen only a few times. The J gene is TRBJ1-2, the V gene TRBV9, with 10 bases aligning to TRBD1. V lost 3 bases and J lost 3; bases outside the gene matches: 5. Germline V lookup: CDR1 SGDLS, CDR2 YYNGEE. The CDR3 extends over 15 amino acids. The CDR3 sequence: CASSARQGAYYGYTF. CDR3 bases: TGTGCCAGCAGCGCCCGACAGGGGGCTTACTATGGCTACACCTTC.

The chain links TRBV6-2 or TRBV6-3 to TRBJ1-2, with TRBD1 as a possible D gene (6 bases). Germline CDR1 and CDR2: MNHEY and SVGEGT. The V end lost 6 bases, the J end lost 0 bases, and 14 bases lay between the germline ends. The CDR3 has 15 amino acids. Written as DNA, the CDR3 is TGTGCCAGCAGCTCAACAGGGTTCGCTAACTATGGCTACACCTTC. It encodes CASSSTGFANYGYTF.

This chain links TRBV12-3 or TRBV12-4 with TRBJ1-6, with TRBD1 identical over 7 bases. The CDR3 runs 15 residues. The V gene end was trimmed by 6 bases and the J gene end by 6 bases; junction bases not matched to a gene: 8. CDR3 sequence: CASRNPDRANSPLHF. CDR3 DNA sequence: TGTGCCAGCAGAAACCCAGACAGGGCTAATTCACCCCTCCACTTT.

This clonotype occurred a few times. The V and J genes are TRBV20-1 and TRBJ2-3; no firm D call. CDR1 is DFQATT and CDR2 is SNEGSKA in the germline V gene (reference sequence). This CDR3 comprises 12 residues. The V gene lost 6 bases and the J gene lost 0 bases, with 7 bases spanning the gap. The CDR3 bases are TGCAGTGCCCTCGGGAGCACAGATACGCAGTATTTT. It is translated as CSALGSTDTQYF.

CDR3 residues: CASSISSAPDTQYF. Written as DNA, the CDR3 is TGTGCCAGTAGTATTTCCTCTGCCCCAGATACGCAGTATTTT. The chain is built from TRBV19 and TRBJ2-3, with no clear D. Germline lookup yields CDR1 LNHDA and CDR2 SQIVND (reference sequence). The CDR3 runs to 14 residues. Trimming stripped 3 bases from V and 4 bases from J, with 11 bases between.

There are many counts of this clonotype. The chain recombines TRBV7-8 with TRBJ2-7, with a weak D call TRBD1 (6 bases). The V end was cut by 1 base, the J end by 2 bases, with 9 bases between. CDR3 length: 14 residues. In germline, CDR1 is SGHVS, CDR2 FQNEAQ. In DNA, the CDR3 is TGTGCCAGCAGCTTAGAAGGGGGTCCCTACGAGCAGTACTTC. As protein: CASSLEGGPYEQYF.

The chain carries TRBV7-2 and TRBJ2-7, with D maybe TRBD2 (6 bases). The CDR3 consists of 13 residues. Germline V gives CDR1 SGHTA, CDR2 FQGNSA. The V gene lost 3 bases and the J gene lost 4 bases, with 10 bases spanning the gap. The CDR3 nucleotides read TGTGCCAGCAGCTTGTGGCGGGGTTACGAGCAGTACTTC. It translates to CASSLWRGYEQYF.

The chain carries TRBV7-6 and TRBJ1-6, with D uncertain. Germline V CDR1 and CDR2: SGHVS, FNYEAQ. V was clipped by 2 bases and J by 4 bases, with 15 bases between them. CDR3 size: 17 residues. CDR3 protein: CASSLLVQTSYNSPLHF. The CDR3 nucleotides read TGTGCCAGCAGCTTACTCGTGCAGACCAGTTATAATTCACCCCTCCACTTT.

The gene calls are TRBV29-1 and TRBJ2-1; D uncertain. Looked up from germline, CDR1 is SQVTM and CDR2 is ANQGSEA. This CDR3 comprises 16 residues. With 7 bases removed from V and 5 bases from J, the gap between germline ends came to 24 bases. CDR3 loop: CSGTPRVGSLHNEQFF. The CDR3 nucleotides are TGCAGCGGAACCCCCCGAGTAGGATCCTTACACAATGAGCAGTTCTTC.

This clonotype showed up just a few times. The chain carries TRBV3-1 and TRBJ1-6, with 8 nucleotides matching TRBD1. Trimming at V came to 0 bases and at J to 7 bases, leaving 8 bases not matched to a gene. This CDR3 comprises 17 residues. Per germline, CDR1 LGHDT and CDR2 YNNKEL (reference sequence). CDR3 coding DNA: TGTGCCAGCAGCCAAGATGGGTGGACAGGGCCCAATTCACCCCTCCACTTT. Translating it yields CASSQDGWTGPNSPLHF.

This sequence joins TRBV29-1 and TRBJ1-5; D remains ambiguous. In germline, CDR1 is SQVTM, CDR2 ANQGSEA. V was pared by 5 bases and J by 0 bases, with 5 bases between. This CDR3 is built from 12 residues. The DNA of the CDR3 is TGCAGCGTTCTGGGTAGCAATCAGCCCCAGCATTTT. Its protein product is CSVLGSNQPQHF. Together with reference TRBV29-1 and TRBJ1-5, the CDR3 gives the full variable domain: SAVISQKPSRDICQRGTSLTIQCQVDSQVTMMFWYRQQPGQSLTLIATANQGSEATYESGFVIDKFPISRPNLTFSTLTVSNMSPEDSSIYLCSVLGSNQPQHFGDGTRLSIL.

The CDR3 is CAISDPQERDTQYF. As DNA, the CDR3 is TGTGCCATCAGTGATCCGCAGGAAAGGGATACGCAGTATTTT. The chain couples TRBV10-3 to TRBJ2-3; no firm D call. The CDR3 length is 14 residues. V was trimmed by 3 bases and J by 6 bases, leaving 13 bases between them. In germline, CDR1 is ENHRY, CDR2 SYGVKD.

J is TRBJ2-5 and V is TRBV6-6; D is ambiguous. V was clipped by 6 bases and J by 4 bases, with 18 bases between them. The CDR3 covers 15 residues. CDR1 MNHNY and CDR2 SVGAGI come from the germline V gene (reference sequence). This CDR3 is CASSFTGPQAETQYF. Here the CDR3 DNA reads TGTGCCAGCAGCTTCACCGGGCCTCAGGCAGAGACCCAGTACTTC.

The chain joins TRBV6-5 to TRBJ1-5, with 8 bases lining up with TRBD1. CDR3 length: 15 amino acids. CDR1 is MNHEY and CDR2 is SVGAGI in the germline V gene. The V segment lost 8 bases and the J segment 2 bases; nucleotides outside the gene matches: 8. The CDR3 loop is CASRPGQGRNQPQHF. CDR3 bases: TGTGCCAGCCGGCCTGGACAGGGACGCAATCAGCCCCAGCATTTT.

The chain employs TRBV20-1 and TRBJ2-1; 10 bases map to TRBD1. This CDR3 has 14 amino acids. Losses at the gene ends were 3 bases for V and 7 bases for J; bases not matched to a gene: 6. CDR1 is DFQATT and CDR2 is SNEGSKA in the germline V gene (reference sequence). This CDR3 reads CSARGQGFVNEQFF. The CDR3 nucleotides read TGCAGTGCTAGGGGACAGGGGTTCGTTAATGAGCAGTTCTTC.

This sequence joins TRBV28 and TRBJ1-2, with D perhaps matching TRBD1 (5 bases). The CDR3 is made up of 16 amino acids. Germline CDR1 and CDR2: MDHEN and SYDVKM. The V gene lost 1 base and the J gene lost 8 bases, with 20 bases spanning the gap. The chain's CDR3 is CASSLSEDPGIKGYTF. CDR3 sequence (DNA): TGTGCCAGCAGTTTATCGGAGGACCCAGGGATAAAGGGCTACACCTTC.

The genes are TRBV7-3 and TRBJ2-1; 7 bases line up with TRBD1. Germline V gene data show CDR1 as SGHTA and CDR2 as FQGTGA. CDR3 size: 13 residues. V gave up 5 bases and J gave up 7 bases; unmatched junction bases: 5. CDR3 bases: TGTGCCAGCAGCATGACAGGGATTAATGAGCAGTTCTTC. It is translated as CASSMTGINEQFF. The entire variable domain, with the rest obtained from reference TRBV7-3 and TRBJ2-1, is as follows: GAGVSQTPSNKVTEKGKYVELRCDPISGHTALYWYRQSLGQGPEFLIYFQGTGAADDSGLPNDRFFAVRPEGSVSTLKIQRTERGDSAVYLCASSMTGINEQFFGPGTRLTVL.

This chain connects TRBV20-1 to TRBJ2-5, with 7 bases matching TRBD2. CDR3 length equals 17 residues. The ends lost 4 bases at V and 1 base at J; junction bases unmatched: 15. CDR1 is DFQATT, CDR2 SNEGSKA, per germline (reference sequence). CDR3 nucleotides: TGCAGTGCTAATCCCCCCAGTGGGGGGGGACTCCAAGAGACCCAGTACTTC. Its protein product is CSANPPSGGGLQETQYF.

This clonotype has more than one count but fewer than ten. This CDR3 is CASSYREAGMGYEQYF. The CDR3 coding sequence is TGTGCCAGCAGTTACCGGGAGGCCGGAATGGGCTACGAGCAGTACTTC. J is TRBJ2-7 and V is TRBV6-6, with 7 nucleotides matching TRBD2. Trimming cost V 2 bases and J 3 bases; bases outside gene matches: 10. Per the germline V gene, CDR1 is MNHNY and CDR2 is SVGAGI (reference sequence). The CDR3 spans 16 residues.

This chain joins TRBV4-2 and TRBJ2-7; D is perhaps TRBD2 (5 bases). The J call could be wrong; TRBJ2-5 is a better fit for the DNA end. Germline assignment: CDR1 LGHNA and CDR2 YNFKEQ. The CDR3 covers 17 residues. CDR3 amino acids: CASSQGIPGSSQETQYF. The CDR3 DNA reads TGTGCCAGCAGCCAAGGAATCCCGGGGAGCTCCCAAGAGACCCAGTACTTC.

CDR3 in DNA: TGCAGTGCTAGAGATAGGGACGGGGGCTACGAGCAGTACTTC. This gives the protein CSARDRDGGYEQYF. The chain combines TRBV20-1 with TRBJ2-7; possible D gene TRBD2, 6 bases. Germline-derived CDR1 and CDR2 are DFQATT and SNEGSKA (reference sequence). This CDR3 region has 14 residues. The ends were cut back, 0 bases at V and 3 bases at J, with 12 bases in the middle.